This passage covers 20 T cell receptor beta chains from one sample sequenced in a study of T-cell memory formation after mild COVID-19. TCRdb reprocessed the 5' RACE reads with MiXCR, giving one entry per CDR3 protein. The sample yields some 320,000 distinct CDR3 sequences, about 13% seen once. The sequenced sample consisted of PBMCs or a T cell subset sorted from them (not recorded which). Receptors were obtained from a man younger than 35 who had mild COVID-19 (a few samples of this study predate the infection). Cell type and time point are not known.

The rearrangement uses TRBV7-3 and TRBJ2-4; D uncertain. Trimming shortened V by 8 bases and J by 0 bases, and 5 bases separated the two germline ends. Germline CDR1 and CDR2: SGHTA and FQGTGA. The CDR3 runs to 12 residues. The CDR3: CASLTAKNIQYF. As DNA, the CDR3 is TGTGCCAGCTTAACAGCCAAAAACATTCAGTACTTC.

This clonotype was found many times. J is TRBJ1-5 and V is TRBV20-1; 8 positions agree with TRBD1. The CDR3 is made up of 15 amino acids. CDR1 is DFQATT, CDR2 SNEGSKA, per germline (reference sequence). The V and J ends lost 5 bases and 6 bases, in that order; junction bases with no gene match: 12. DNA of the CDR3: TGCAGTGCTCGATCAGATCAGGGGGCGCTTCAGCCCCAGCATTTT. It translates to CSARSDQGALQPQHF.

This clonotype has at least ten counts. This sequence joins TRBV2 and TRBJ2-1; 8 bases are a match to TRBD2. The ends lost 8 bases at V and 10 bases at J; junction bases unmatched: 13. The CDR3 extends over 14 amino acids. The germline V gene has CDR1 SNHLY and CDR2 FYNNEI. The CDR3 DNA reads as TGTGCCAGCGCGCGGGGGACTAGGATAACCGAGCAGTTCTTC. Translation: CASARGTRITEQFF.

In its sample, this clonotype was seen a few times. The V gene is TRBV12-3 or TRBV12-4, the J gene TRBJ1-5, with TRBD1 identical over 7 bases. The CDR3 sequence is 14 residues long. The J segment lost 4 bases and the V segment lost 3 bases, leaving 3 bases of the junction unmatched. In nucleotides, the CDR3 is TGTGCCAGCAGTTTCTGGACAGGTAATCAGCCCCAGCATTTT. Translation: CASSFWTGNQPQHF.

This CDR3 reads CASSEPDLTLSGNTIYF. Written as DNA, the CDR3 is TGTGCCAGCAGTGAGCCGGATCTGACTCTCTCTGGAAACACCATATATTTT. The rearrangement joins TRBV2 to TRBJ1-3; the D is unclear. CDR1 and CDR2 (germline): SNHLY, FYNNEI. Trimming removed 3 bases at V and 0 bases at J, with 15 bases between. The CDR3 spans 17 residues.

The genes are TRBV29-1 and TRBJ1-2, with a weak D call TRBD1 (6 bases). Germline CDR1 SQVTM, CDR2 ANQGSEA. With 8 bases removed from V and 2 bases from J, the gap between germline ends came to 15 bases. The CDR3 consists of 13 residues. The CDR3 DNA reads as TGCAGCATCAGGGGTGCGGGAAACTATGGCTACACCTTC. As protein: CSIRGAGNYGYTF.

The table lists this clonotype with a few counts. CDR3 DNA sequence: TGTGCCAGCAGACCCCAGGGTAATGAAAAACTGTTTTTT. Translated: CASRPQGNEKLFF. The rearrangement joins TRBV12-3 or TRBV12-4 to TRBJ1-4, with TRBD1 as a possible D gene (5 bases). The CDR3 runs 13 residues. Trimming left V 6 bases short and J 4 bases short, with 9 bases between.

This rearrangement joins TRBV7-2 to TRBJ2-3; 9 positions agree with TRBD2. The junction had 9 bases not matched to a gene; V was cut back by 3 bases and J by 5 bases. The CDR3 extends over 16 amino acids. CDR1 is SGHTA and CDR2 is FQGNSA in the germline V gene. CDR3 region: CASSFFSGGRGDTQYF. The CDR3 nucleotides read TGTGCCAGCAGCTTTTTCAGCGGGGGGCGGGGAGATACGCAGTATTTT. Using reference TRBV7-2 and TRBJ2-3 for the parts outside the CDR3, the full variable domain is GAGVSQSPSNKVTEKGKDVELRCDPISGHTALYWYRQSLGQGLEFLIYFQGNSAPDKSGLPSDRFSAERTGGSVSTLTIQRTQQEDSAVYLCASSFFSGGRGDTQYFGPGTRLTVL.

The gene calls are TRBV9 and TRBJ1-4; possibly TRBD1 for D (5 bases). Germline V gives CDR1 SGDLS, CDR2 YYNGEE. The CDR3 covers 15 residues. The V gene lost 2 bases and the J gene lost 7 bases, with 15 bases spanning the gap. Here the CDR3 DNA reads TGTGCCAGCAGCGTTTTATCAGGGCAGACTGAAAAACTGTTTTTT. As protein: CASSVLSGQTEKLFF.

This clonotype was found a few times. The rearrangement uses TRBV6-5 and TRBJ2-3; a weak D match, TRBD1 (6 bases). The CDR3 is 14 amino acids. V was cut by 0 bases and J by 3 bases, with 7 bases left in between. CDR1 MNHEY and CDR2 SVGAGI come from the germline V gene. The CDR3 nucleotides are TGTGCCAGCAGTTACTCTCAGGGGACAGATACGCAGTATTTT. This encodes CASSYSQGTDTQYF.

This clonotype was counted at least ten times. The chain joins TRBV12-3 or TRBV12-4 to TRBJ2-5; D is unresolved. With 5 bases removed from V and 0 bases from J, the gap between germline ends came to 10 bases. The CDR3 covers 14 residues. DNA of the CDR3: TGTGCCAGCAGTACCATCCCCAACCAAGAGACCCAGTACTTC. Translating gives CASSTIPNQETQYF.

Only a few counts were recorded for this clonotype. V gene TRBV5-1 combines with J gene TRBJ2-6; tentatively, D is TRBD1 (5 bases). This CDR3 comprises 15 residues. V was trimmed by 7 bases and J by 1 base, leaving 12 bases between them. Looked up from germline, CDR1 is SGHRS and CDR2 is YFSETQ. CDR3 in DNA: TGCGCCAGCGCCAGCCCAGGGTCTGGGGCCAACGTCCTGACTTTC. Residues: CASASPGSGANVLTF.

The rearrangement joins TRBV6-2 or TRBV6-3 to TRBJ2-7; 7 bases align to TRBD2. The CDR3 extends over 15 amino acids. Germline V gene data show CDR1 as MNHEY and CDR2 as SVGEGT. V was clipped by 6 bases and J by 4 bases; unmatched bases: 12. CDR3 bases: TGTGCCAGCAGATTCGCGGGGGTCCCTGCGTACGAGCAGTACGTC. Amino acids: CASRFAGVPAYEQYV.

This clonotype occurred a few times. V usage is TRBV7-9 and J usage is TRBJ1-4, with D perhaps matching TRBD1 (6 bases). Trimming cost V 3 bases and J 8 bases, with 22 bases left between them. The CDR3 is 17 amino acids. Germline loops: CDR1 SEHNR, CDR2 FQNEAQ (reference sequence). CDR3 DNA: TGTGCCAGCAGCTTCCTTTCCGGGACACCGGAGGGAGAAAAACTGTTTTTT. Protein sequence: CASSFLSGTPEGEKLFF.

V usage is TRBV20-1 and J usage is TRBJ1-5, with 7 bases that match TRBD1. This CDR3 is built from 13 residues. In germline, CDR1 is DFQATT, CDR2 SNEGSKA (reference sequence). V lost 1 base, J lost 6 bases, and 3 bases stayed unmatched. The DNA for the CDR3 is TGCAGTGCTAGAGGTCAGGGGGGTCAGCCCCAGCATTTT. Protein product: CSARGQGGQPQHF.

At least ten counts were recorded for this clonotype. This chain uses TRBV4-2 with TRBJ2-7; tentatively, D is TRBD2 (5 bases). V was cut by 1 base and J by 7 bases, with 11 bases left in between. Looked up from germline, CDR1 is LGHNA and CDR2 is YNFKEQ. The CDR3 spans 13 residues. Here the CDR3 DNA reads TGTGCCAGCAGCCAAGTCGGGGAGAGGGAGCAGTACTTC. This sequence encodes CASSQVGEREQYF.

This clonotype was counted at least ten times. The chain has TRBV4-3 and TRBJ2-1; D is unclear. This CDR3 contains 15 residues. V was pared by 1 base and J by 4 bases, with 11 bases between. Germline values: CDR1 LGHNA, CDR2 YSLEER. The CDR3 loop reads CASSQGRNAYNEQFF. The CDR3 DNA sequence: TGCGCCAGCAGCCAAGGCAGAAACGCATACAATGAGCAGTTCTTC.

This chain connects TRBV19 to TRBJ2-7, with D uncertain. Deletions cut 3 bases from V and 6 bases from J, with 15 bases between. Germline V CDR1 and CDR2: LNHDA, SQIVND (reference sequence). The CDR3 totals 14 residues. CDR3 in amino acids: CASSMGPPLREQYF. The CDR3 DNA reads as TGTGCCAGTAGTATGGGTCCACCCCTTCGCGAGCAGTACTTC.

This clonotype has more than one count but fewer than ten. This rearrangement joins TRBV5-6 to TRBJ1-5, with 8 bases matching TRBD1. The CDR3 consists of 14 residues. V shed 3 bases and J 7 bases; nucleotides not matched to a gene: 6. CDR1 is SGHDT and CDR2 is YYEEEE in the germline V gene. The CDR3 reads CASSSGTGWQPQHF. The CDR3 coding sequence is TGTGCCAGCAGCTCGGGGACAGGTTGGCAGCCCCAGCATTTT. The whole variable domain, filled in from reference TRBV5-6 and TRBJ1-5, reads DAGVTQSPTHLIKTRGQQVTLRCSPKSGHDTVSWYQQALGQGPQFIFQYYEEEERQRGNFPDRFSGHQFPNYSSELNVNALLLGDSALYLCASSSGTGWQPQHFGDGTRLSIL.

This clonotype turned up a few times. The V and J genes are TRBV20-1 and TRBJ2-7; TRBD1 matches at 8 bases. V shed 1 base and J 2 bases; nucleotides not matched to a gene: 7. This CDR3 has 15 residues. Germline V gene data show CDR1 as DFQATT and CDR2 as SNEGSKA (reference sequence). The CDR3 loop is CSARAPGTGAYEQYF. CDR3 DNA sequence: TGCAGTGCTAGAGCCCCCGGGACAGGAGCCTACGAGCAGTACTTC.